This T cell receptor (beta chain) was retrieved from a study of OX40 agonist ivuxolimab in advanced cancers. Clones were read by immunoSEQ multiplex PCR, and TCRdb kept only the in-frame ones, dropping some. In the table there are 40,000 to 50,000 clones, around nine tenths of which are singletons. Trimming removed 8 bases at V and 1 base at J, with 17 bases between. Per germline, CDR1 SGHVS and CDR2 FQNEAQ. This CDR3 region has 15 residues. V usage is TRBV7-8 and J usage is TRBJ2-5; perhaps D is TRBD1 or TRBD2 (5 bases each). The material was CD4+ or CD8+ T cells sorted from blood, obtained in a trial of the OX40 agonist ivuxolimab. This receptor was obtained from an adult with an advanced solid tumor such as melanoma, head and neck, liver or kidney cancer. This CDR3 is CASQTTGAFQETQYF. The CDR3, as DNA: TGTGCCAGCCAGACTACTGGGGCTTTCCAAGAGACCCAGTACTTC.